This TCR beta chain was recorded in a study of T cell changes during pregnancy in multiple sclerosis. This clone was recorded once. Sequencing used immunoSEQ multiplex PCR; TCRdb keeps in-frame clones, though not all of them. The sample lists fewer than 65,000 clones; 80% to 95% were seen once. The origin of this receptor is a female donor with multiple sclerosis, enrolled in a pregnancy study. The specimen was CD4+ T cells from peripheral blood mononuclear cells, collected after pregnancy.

Here the CDR3 DNA reads TGTGCCAGCAGTGAGCCGGGACTAGCGGATCGATCCTACGAGCAGTACTTC. Protein: CASSEPGLADRSYEQYF. The chain uses TRBV2 and TRBJ2-7, with 11 bases identical to TRBD2. The CDR3 contains 17 residues. Germline lookup yields CDR1 SNHLY and CDR2 FYNNEI. Trimming took 3 bases from V and 1 from J; bases not matched to a gene: 8.